This T cell receptor beta chain stems from a study of T-cell memory formation after mild COVID-19. Study as a whole: TCR clusters mostly belonged to single donors. Whole-study results and caveats: Later expanders leaned toward CD4+, whereas clones contracting from day 15 to 85 were balanced CD4/CD8. Memory from before infection featured some responding clones, which suggests cross-reactive memory joined.

Barcoded TCR alpha and TCR beta cDNA libraries with UMIs came from 5'RACE using constant-segment primers. TCRdb reprocessed the 5' RACE reads with MiXCR, giving one entry per CDR3 protein. The table lists 450,000 or so distinct CDR3 sequences, about 23% of them singletons. This clonotype was recorded a few times. Its antigen is not identified. Trimming cost V 4 bases and J 5 bases, with 12 bases left between them. Germline V gene lookup returns CDR1 SGHRS and CDR2 YFSETQ. The length of the CDR3 is 13 residues. The sequence came from an adult woman who had mild COVID-19 (a few samples of this study predate the infection). Cell type and time point are not known. This chain joins TRBV5-1 and TRBJ1-2; perhaps TRBD1 as D (5 bases). The sample comprised PBMCs or a T cell subset sorted from them (not recorded which). The DNA of the CDR3 is TGCGCCAGCAGCCAAGACAGCTTATATGGCTACACCTTC. As protein: CASSQDSLYGYTF. The full variable domain, with the rest looked up from reference TRBV5-1 and TRBJ1-2, is KAGVTQTPRYLIKTRGQQVTLSCSPISGHRSVSWYQQTPGQGLQFLFEYFSETQRNKGNFPGRFSGRQFSNSRSEMNVSTLELGDSALYLCASSQDSLYGYTFGSGTRLTVV.